Below, 19 T cell receptor beta chains from the same sample are listed, as sequenced in a study of T cells after yellow fever vaccination. TCRdb independently ran MiXCR on the 5' RACE reads; one entry per CDR3 protein. The sample lists 70,000 to 80,000 distinct CDR3 sequences; more than 5.5% were seen once. Source: CD8+ T cells sorted from PBMCs, taken 10 days after the first yellow fever vaccination. These receptors all stem from a man between 18 and 29 years old who received the YFV17D yellow fever vaccine.

This chain uses TRBV12-5 with TRBJ2-1; 9 bases line up with TRBD1. The V and J ends lost 2 bases and 3 bases, in that order; junction bases with no gene match: 5. Germline assignment: CDR1 LGHNT and CDR2 FRNRAP. CDR3 length equals 16 residues. As DNA, the CDR3 is TGTGCTAGTGGTTTGCTGACAGGGGGGGACTACAATGAGCAGTTCTTC. It yields the protein CASGLLTGGDYNEQFF.

The rearrangement links TRBV7-9 to TRBJ2-1; 11 nucleotides match TRBD2. Germline loops: CDR1 SEHNR, CDR2 FQNEAQ (reference sequence). The V gene end was trimmed by 7 bases and the J gene end by 5 bases; junction bases not matched to a gene: 7. The CDR3 has 15 residues. The chain's CDR3 is CASTPGLAENNEQFF. The CDR3 DNA reads as TGTGCCAGCACCCCGGGACTAGCGGAGAACAATGAGCAGTTCTTC.

This clonotype was observed a few times. The chain uses TRBV4-1 and TRBJ2-1; TRBD1 matches 7 bases. The CDR3 spans 17 residues. J lost 6 bases, V lost 1 base, and 12 bases had no gene match. In germline, CDR1 is MGHRA, CDR2 YSYEKL. The CDR3 protein is CASSQVFPGGKANEQFF. As DNA, the CDR3 is TGCGCCAGCAGCCAAGTATTTCCAGGGGGTAAGGCCAATGAGCAGTTCTTC.

This clonotype came up many times. The chain links TRBV6-1 to TRBJ2-5; 11 bases map to TRBD2. The CDR3 consists of 15 residues. J lost 4 bases, V lost 2 bases, and 3 bases had no gene match. Germline V gene lookup returns CDR1 MNHNS and CDR2 SASEGT. The CDR3 spells CASSELAGGPETQYF. The CDR3 nucleotides read TGTGCCAGCAGTGAATTAGCGGGGGGGCCAGAGACCCAGTACTTC.

There are a few counts of this clonotype. The rearrangement joins TRBV7-8 to TRBJ1-1; possible D gene TRBD1, 6 bases. The CDR3 covers 16 residues. Deletions cut 2 bases from V and 0 bases from J, with 13 bases between. CDR1 is SGHVS and CDR2 is FQNEAQ in the germline V gene. CDR3 in DNA: TGTGCCAGCAGCTTAAAGTTCAGGGACATGAACACTGAAGCTTTCTTT. It encodes CASSLKFRDMNTEAFF.

This clonotype appeared a few times. The chain carries TRBV23-1 and TRBJ2-1; D possibly uses TRBD1 or TRBD2 (5 bases each). TRBV23-1 is an ORF; its function is uncertain. The V gene lost 2 bases and the J gene lost 3 bases, with 11 bases spanning the gap. The CDR3 spans 15 residues. The CDR3, as DNA: TGCGCCAGCAGTCAAGAGGGGTTCCTCTACAATGAGCAGTTCTTC. Protein sequence: CASSQEGFLYNEQFF.

This chain uses TRBV7-9 with TRBJ1-1, with D possibly matching TRBD1 (6 bases). The CDR3 extends over 14 amino acids. Germline V gene data show CDR1 as SEHNR and CDR2 as FQNEAQ (reference sequence). V was cut by 5 bases and J by 7 bases, with 17 bases left in between. CDR3 coding DNA: TGTGCCAGCAGCAGGCCTCAGACAGGTGGTGAAGCTTTCTTT. The encoded protein is CASSRPQTGGEAFF. Full variable domain (missing parts from reference TRBV7-9 and TRBJ1-1): DTGVSQNPRHKITKRGQNVTFRCDPISEHNRLYWYRQTLGQGPEFLTYFQNEAQLEKSRLLSDRFSAERPKGSFSTLEIQRTEQGDSAMYLCASSRPQTGGEAFFGQGTRLTVV.

This clonotype was seen only a few times. The chain links TRBV6-1 to TRBJ2-7; 7 nucleotides align to TRBD1. Germline CDR1 and CDR2: MNHNS and SASEGT. The junction had 6 bases not matched to a gene; V was cut back by 7 bases and J by 3 bases. The CDR3 has 13 residues. The chain's CDR3 is CASNFRQGYEQYF. CDR3 sequence (DNA): TGTGCCAGCAACTTTCGACAGGGCTACGAGCAGTACTTC.

This clonotype was recorded at least ten times. CDR3 region: CATSGETLAGELYNEQFF. The CDR3 bases are TGTGCCACCAGCGGGGAAACCTTAGCGGGGGAGCTATACAATGAGCAGTTCTTC. This chain uses TRBV15 with TRBJ2-1; 9 nucleotides agree with TRBD2. The CDR3 consists of 18 residues. CDR1 and CDR2 from the germline V gene are LNHNV and YYDKDF (reference sequence). The V gene end was trimmed by 5 bases and the J gene end by 4 bases; junction bases not matched to a gene: 15.

This clonotype was counted ten times or more. The V and J genes are TRBV11-2 and TRBJ2-2; no firm D call. There are 13 residues in the CDR3. V was cut by 5 bases and J by 3 bases, with 7 bases left in between. CDR1 and CDR2 (germline): SGHAT, FQNNGV. The CDR3 DNA follows: TGTGCCAGCAGCGGTTTGTACACCGGGGAGCTGTTTTTT. This codes for CASSGLYTGELFF.

Ten or more counts support this clonotype. The chain employs TRBV28 and TRBJ2-2; 10 bases are shared with TRBD2. Trimming at V came to 3 bases and at J to 3 bases, leaving 7 bases not matched to a gene. The CDR3 totals 17 residues. Germline values: CDR1 MDHEN, CDR2 SYDVKM. CDR3 loop: CASSFPLAGDDTGELFF. As DNA, the CDR3 is TGTGCCAGCAGTTTCCCCCTAGCGGGGGACGACACCGGGGAGCTGTTTTTT.

The chain employs TRBV28 and TRBJ2-7, with D tentatively TRBD1 (6 bases). This CDR3 region has 14 residues. The germline V and J ends were trimmed by 6 bases and 1 base, with 13 bases remaining between them. Germline lookup yields CDR1 MDHEN and CDR2 SYDVKM. CDR3 nucleotides: TGTGCCAGCAGGAAAACAGGGATGTCCTACGAGCAGTACGTC. The encoded protein is CASRKTGMSYEQYV.

This clonotype showed up many times. The chain combines TRBV6-2 or TRBV6-3 with TRBJ2-7; D is unresolved. V gave up 2 bases and J gave up 4 bases, with 9 bases separating them. The V gene's germline CDR1 is MNHEY and CDR2 SVGEGT. This CDR3 region has 13 residues. In DNA, the CDR3 is TGTGCCAGCAGTTACACGGCTCTGTACGAGCAGTACGTC. Its translation: CASSYTALYEQYV.

This clonotype has at least ten counts. This chain joins TRBV20-1 and TRBJ2-1; D might be TRBD2 (5 bases). The CDR3 has 15 amino acids. Trimming took off 5 bases at V and 2 bases at J, with 16 bases between the two ends. Looked up from germline, CDR1 is DFQATT and CDR2 is SNEGSKA (reference sequence). The CDR3 coding sequence is TGCAGTGCTCGACCCTCTCACGGGGCCTACAATGAGCAGTTCTTC. This translates into CSARPSHGAYNEQFF.

Notes on this clonotype: A read error may be the cause here, since a much bigger clone is one base away. The chain has TRBV6-1 and TRBJ1-1, with 7 bases fitting TRBD1. This CDR3 comprises 13 residues. Germline lookup yields CDR1 MNHNS and CDR2 SASEGT. CDR3 DNA sequence: TGTACCAGCAGCCCAGGGGGATTCGCTGAAGCTTTCTTT. This encodes CTSSPGGFAEAFF.

This clonotype has just a few counts. This chain uses TRBV6-2 or TRBV6-3 with TRBJ2-1; tentative D call: TRBD1 (6 bases). CDR3 length: 15 amino acids. Between the trimmed V and J ends, which lost 0 bases and 6 bases, there was a span of 12 bases. Germline V CDR1 and CDR2: MNHEY, SVGEGT. CDR3 nucleotide sequence: TGTGCCAGCAGTTACTCGGCAGGGGCCATCAATGAGCAGTTCTTC. Its protein product is CASSYSAGAINEQFF.

The sample holds many counts of this clonotype. J is TRBJ2-1 and V is TRBV2, with a tentative D call TRBD1 (6 bases). The CDR3 consists of 12 residues. V lost 10 bases and J lost 2, with 9 bases in between. Germline CDR1 SNHLY, CDR2 FYNNEI. The CDR3 loop reads CAIRQAYNEQFF. CDR3 sequence (DNA): TGTGCCATCCGACAGGCCTACAATGAGCAGTTCTTC.

This rearrangement joins TRBV7-9 to TRBJ2-3, with 8 bases matching TRBD2. CDR3 size: 16 residues. Germline assignment: CDR1 SEHNR and CDR2 FQNEAQ (reference sequence). V was pared by 5 bases and J by 0 bases, with 7 bases of the junction left unmatched. CDR3 nucleotides: TGTGCCAGCAGCCAGCTAGCGGGTTCTAGCACAGATACGCAGTATTTT. Translated, it gives CASSQLAGSSTDTQYF.

This clonotype was found many times. The chain links TRBV10-3 to TRBJ2-5; TRBD1 agrees at 8 bases. After removal of 3 bases from V and 2 bases from J, the junction contained 2 bases not matched to a gene. The V gene's germline CDR1 is ENHRY and CDR2 SYGVKD. CDR3 length: 14 amino acids. The CDR3 loop is CAISDRGLQETQYF. CDR3 coding DNA: TGTGCCATCAGTGACAGGGGGCTACAAGAGACCCAGTACTTC.